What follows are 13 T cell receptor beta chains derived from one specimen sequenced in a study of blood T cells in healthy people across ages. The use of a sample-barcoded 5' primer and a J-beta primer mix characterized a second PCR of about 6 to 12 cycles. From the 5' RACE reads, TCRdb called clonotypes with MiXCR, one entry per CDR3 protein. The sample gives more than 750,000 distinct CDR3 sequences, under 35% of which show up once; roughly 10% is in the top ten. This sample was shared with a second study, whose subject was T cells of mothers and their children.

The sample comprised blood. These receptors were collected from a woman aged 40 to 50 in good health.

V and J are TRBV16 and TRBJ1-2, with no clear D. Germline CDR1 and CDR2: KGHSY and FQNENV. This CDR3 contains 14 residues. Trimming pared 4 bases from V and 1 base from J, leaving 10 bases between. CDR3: CASSPRTDNYGYTF. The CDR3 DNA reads TGTGCCAGCAGCCCTCGGACGGATAACTATGGCTACACCTTC.

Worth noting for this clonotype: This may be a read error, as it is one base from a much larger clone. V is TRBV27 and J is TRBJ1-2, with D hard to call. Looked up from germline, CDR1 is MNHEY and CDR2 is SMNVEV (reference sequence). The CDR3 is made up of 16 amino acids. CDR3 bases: TGTGCCGGCAGTAAAACGGACGGAGACGGTAACTATGGCTACACCTTC. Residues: CAGSKTDGDGNYGYTF.

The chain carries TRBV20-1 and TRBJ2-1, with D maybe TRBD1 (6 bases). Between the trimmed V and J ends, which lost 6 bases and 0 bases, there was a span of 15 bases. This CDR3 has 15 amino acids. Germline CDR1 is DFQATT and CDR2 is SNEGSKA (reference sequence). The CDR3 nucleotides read TGCAGTGCGGCAGGGGTCGCAAACTCCTACAATGAGCAGTTCTTC. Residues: CSAAGVANSYNEQFF.

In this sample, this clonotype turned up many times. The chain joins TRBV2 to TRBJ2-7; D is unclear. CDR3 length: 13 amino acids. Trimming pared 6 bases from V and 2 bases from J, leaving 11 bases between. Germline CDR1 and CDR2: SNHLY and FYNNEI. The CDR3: CASRGPATYEQYF. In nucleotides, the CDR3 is TGTGCCAGCAGGGGTCCAGCGACCTACGAGCAGTACTTC.

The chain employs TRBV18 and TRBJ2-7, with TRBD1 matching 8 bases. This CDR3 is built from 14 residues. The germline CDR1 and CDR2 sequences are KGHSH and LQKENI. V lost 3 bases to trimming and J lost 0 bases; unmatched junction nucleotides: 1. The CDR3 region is CASSPDRDSYEQYF. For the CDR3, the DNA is TGTGCCAGCTCACCGGACAGGGACTCCTACGAGCAGTACTTC.

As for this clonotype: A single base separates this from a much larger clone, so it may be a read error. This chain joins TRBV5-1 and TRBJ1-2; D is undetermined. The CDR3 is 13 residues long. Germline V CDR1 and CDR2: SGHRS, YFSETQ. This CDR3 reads CVSSLAVRNGYTF. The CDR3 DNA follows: TGCGTCAGCAGCTTGGCAGTCCGGAATGGCTACACCTTC.

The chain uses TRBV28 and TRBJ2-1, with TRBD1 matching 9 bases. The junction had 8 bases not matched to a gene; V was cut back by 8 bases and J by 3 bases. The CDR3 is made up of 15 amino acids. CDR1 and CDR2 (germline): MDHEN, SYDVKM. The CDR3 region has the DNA TGTGCCAGCGGTGCCGGGACAGGGTTCTACAATGAGCAGTTCTTC. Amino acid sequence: CASGAGTGFYNEQFF.

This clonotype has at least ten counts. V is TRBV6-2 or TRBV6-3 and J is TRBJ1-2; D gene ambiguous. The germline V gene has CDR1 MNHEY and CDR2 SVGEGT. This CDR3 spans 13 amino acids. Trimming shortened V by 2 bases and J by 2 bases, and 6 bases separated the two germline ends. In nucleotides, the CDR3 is TGTGCCAGCAGTTACACAGAGAACTATGGCTACACCTTC. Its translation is CASSYTENYGYTF.

In DNA, the CDR3 is TGTGCCAGCAGTCCCGTGGGACCCCGGTCCTACGAGCAGTACTTC. As protein: CASSPVGPRSYEQYF. This chain joins TRBV28 and TRBJ2-7; D possibly uses TRBD1 or TRBD2 (5 bases each). Germline V gene sequence: CDR1 MDHEN, CDR2 SYDVKM. Between the trimmed V and J ends, which lost 5 bases and 1 base, there was a span of 15 bases. The CDR3 runs 15 residues.

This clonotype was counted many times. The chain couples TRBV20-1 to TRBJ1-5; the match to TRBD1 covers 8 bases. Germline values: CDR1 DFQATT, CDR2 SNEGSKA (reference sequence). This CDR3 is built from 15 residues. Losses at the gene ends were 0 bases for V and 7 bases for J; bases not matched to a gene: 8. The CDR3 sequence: CSARDLDRVSQPQHF. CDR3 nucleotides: TGCAGTGCTAGAGATCTGGACAGGGTGAGCCAGCCCCAGCATTTT.

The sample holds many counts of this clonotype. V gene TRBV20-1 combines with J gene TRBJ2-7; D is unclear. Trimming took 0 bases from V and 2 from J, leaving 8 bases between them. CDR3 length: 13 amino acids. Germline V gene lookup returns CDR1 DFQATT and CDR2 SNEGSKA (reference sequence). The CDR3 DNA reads TGCAGTGCTAGAGATAGGGCAGCCTACGAGCAGTACTTC. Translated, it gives CSARDRAAYEQYF.

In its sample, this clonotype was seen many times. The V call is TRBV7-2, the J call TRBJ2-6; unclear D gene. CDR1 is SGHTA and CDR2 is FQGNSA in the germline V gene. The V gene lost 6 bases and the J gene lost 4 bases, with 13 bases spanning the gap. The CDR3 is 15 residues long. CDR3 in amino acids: CASSQDPSGANVLTF. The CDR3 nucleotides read TGTGCCAGCAGTCAGGACCCCTCCGGGGCCAACGTCCTGACTTTC.

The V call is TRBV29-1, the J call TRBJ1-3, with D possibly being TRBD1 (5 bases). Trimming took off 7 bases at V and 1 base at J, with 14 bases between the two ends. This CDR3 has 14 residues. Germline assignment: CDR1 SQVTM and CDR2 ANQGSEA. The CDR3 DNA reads TGCAGCGGCCAGGCGGGGCCTTCTGGAAACACCATATATTTT. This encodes CSGQAGPSGNTIYF.